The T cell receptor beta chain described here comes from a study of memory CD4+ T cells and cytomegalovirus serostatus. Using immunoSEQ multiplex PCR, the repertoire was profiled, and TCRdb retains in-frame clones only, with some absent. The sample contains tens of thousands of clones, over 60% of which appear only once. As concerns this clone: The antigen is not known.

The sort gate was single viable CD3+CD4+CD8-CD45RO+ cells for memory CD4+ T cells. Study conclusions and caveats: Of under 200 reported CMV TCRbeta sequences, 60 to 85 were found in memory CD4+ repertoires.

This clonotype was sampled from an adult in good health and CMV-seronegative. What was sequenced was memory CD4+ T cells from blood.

CDR3 nucleotides: TGCAGTGCTGGACAGGAATACGAGCAGTACTTC. This codes for CSAGQEYEQYF. This chain links TRBV20-1 with TRBJ2-7; 7 nucleotides line up with TRBD1. V lost 5 bases, J lost 4 bases, and 2 bases stayed unmatched. This CDR3 is built from 11 residues. CDR1 DFQATT and CDR2 SNEGSKA come from the germline V gene (reference sequence).